Described below is a single T cell receptor (beta chain) sequence and its context. Its antigen is currently unknown. The sample originates from a study of cytomegalovirus exposure and HLA in healthy donors. Findings and limits, study-wide: The CMV antigen specificity of a few CMV-associated chains was confirmed through in vitro analysis. It was about 150 TCR beta chains that were listed as cytomegalovirus-associated.

TCRdb's table, derived via immunoSEQ multiplex PCR, lists solely in-frame clones and lacks some. The sample contains 110,000 or so clones, over 75% of which appear only once. Germline-derived CDR1 and CDR2 are SGHDN and FVKESK. The CDR3 contains 12 residues. The V and J ends lost 3 bases and 6 bases respectively, with 9 bases between them. Sequencing used PBMCs. This receptor was obtained from a woman aged 25 to 39 in good health and CMV-seronegative. The chain couples TRBV14 to TRBJ2-7; D is perhaps TRBD1 (5 bases). For the CDR3, the DNA is TGTGCCAGCAGCCACAGGGTGAGCGAGCAGTACTTC. Amino acids: CASSHRVSEQYF.